This T cell receptor (beta chain) was identified in a study of T cell responses to AZD1222 COVID-19 vaccine. Findings of the study overall: Recipients of two AZD1222 doses showed rising Spike-specific TCR breadth and depth. Only six people who got AZD1222 tested seropositive at baseline. Mostly white British, mostly female donors; authors suggested clonal diversity may be underestimated.

Germline CDR1 is LNHDA and CDR2 is SQIVND (reference sequence). CDR3 length: 14 residues. Trimming took 3 bases from V and 0 from J, leaving 9 bases between them. On this clone itself: The antigen is unknown.

This table comes from immunoSEQ multiplex PCR, and its TCRdb copy is limited to in-frame clones, with some not included. The table records 84,000 or so clones, 86% of them present only once. The chain has TRBV19 and TRBJ2-7, with TRBD1 as a possible D gene (5 bases). The sample in question was peripheral blood, obtained on day 0 of AZD1222 vaccination. The sequence derives from an adult in good health. As DNA, the CDR3 is TGTGCCAGTAGTATCACAGGAGCCTCCTACGAGCAGTACTTC. Translated, it gives CASSITGASYEQYF.